Listed below are T cell receptor beta chains from one sample, sequenced in a study of regulatory T cells in long-lasting Graves disease. One entry per CDR3 protein, called by TCRdb with MiXCR from the multiplex PCR reads. The sample has approximately 400,000 distinct CDR3 sequences, around 15% seen once. Material: peripheral blood mononuclear cells (PBMCs), obtained at new diagnosis, from a patient treated with antithyroid drugs. These receptor sequences come from a female donor with Graves disease. CDR3s include the opening cysteine and the closing phenylalanine or tryptophan. The order of the fields is clone size, J gene, V gene, D gene, CDR3 protein, CDR3 DNA. A D gene is named only where the DNA matches it firmly. Clone size, where shown, is once, few, many, or a class for clones that have expanded.

clone size: many; J gene: TRBJ1-5; V gene: TRBV20-1; D gene: TRBD1; CDR3 protein: CSAKTGTQPQHF; CDR3 DNA: TGCAGTGCGAAGACAGGGACCCAGCCCCAGCATTTT
clone size: many; J gene: TRBJ2-7; V gene: TRBV11-2; D gene: TRBD1; CDR3 protein: CASSLFQTGVSYEQYF; CDR3 DNA: TGTGCCAGCAGCTTATTCCAGACAGGGGTCTCCTACGAGCAGTACTTC
clone size: many; J gene: TRBJ2-1; V gene: TRBV18; D gene: .; CDR3 protein: CASSPRDINNEQFF; CDR3 DNA: TGTGCCAGCTCACCCAGGGACATCAACAATGAGCAGTTCTTC
clone size: .; J gene: TRBJ2-7; V gene: TRBV7-2; D gene: .; CDR3 protein: CASSLDTGLYEQYF; CDR3 DNA: TGTGCCAGCAGCTTAGATACAGGCCTTTACGAGCAGTACTTC
clone size: many; J gene: TRBJ1-5; V gene: TRBV6-1; D gene: TRBD1; CDR3 protein: CASSEYPGQGAGQPQHF; CDR3 DNA: TGTGCCAGCAGTGAATACCCCGGACAGGGGGCCGGTCAGCCCCAGCATTTT
clone size: .; J gene: TRBJ1-5; V gene: TRBV27; D gene: .; CDR3 protein: CASRVPGGSNQPQHF; CDR3 DNA: TGTGCCAGCAGGGTTCCGGGGGGTAGCAATCAGCCCCAGCATTTT
clone size: many; J gene: TRBJ2-3; V gene: TRBV7-9; D gene: .; CDR3 protein: CASSPGGQPTDTQYF; CDR3 DNA: TGTGCCAGCAGCCCTGGGGGGCAACCCACAGATACGCAGTATTTT
clone size: many; J gene: TRBJ2-1; V gene: TRBV12-3/TRBV12-4; D gene: TRBD1; CDR3 protein: CASSSYRDSKLEQFF; CDR3 DNA: TGTGCCAGCAGTTCATACCGGGACAGTAAACTGGAGCAGTTCTTC
clone size: .; J gene: TRBJ2-2; V gene: TRBV4-1; D gene: TRBD1; CDR3 protein: CASSQFTGANTGELFF; CDR3 DNA: TGCGCCAGCAGTCAATTTACAGGGGCGAACACCGGGGAGCTGTTTTTT
clone size: many; J gene: TRBJ2-5; V gene: TRBV7-9; D gene: TRBD1; CDR3 protein: CASTWNGQAQETQYF; CDR3 DNA: TGTGCCAGCACCTGGAACGGACAGGCCCAAGAGACCCAGTACTTC
clone size: few; J gene: TRBJ2-5; V gene: TRBV9; D gene: .; CDR3 protein: CASSQGAGVIETQYF; CDR3 DNA: TGTGCCAGCAGCCAAGGAGCGGGCGTGATTGAGACCCAGTACTTC
clone size: many; J gene: TRBJ1-1; V gene: TRBV2; D gene: .; CDR3 protein: CASSTLGAGGPGEAFF; CDR3 DNA: TGTGCCAGCAGTACCCTCGGAGCTGGGGGGCCGGGTGAAGCTTTCTTT
clone size: many; J gene: TRBJ1-1; V gene: TRBV10-3; D gene: .; CDR3 protein: CAISDGLGTNTEAFF; CDR3 DNA: TGTGCCATCAGTGACGGGTTAGGGACGAACACTGAAGCTTTCTTT
clone size: once; J gene: TRBJ2-1; V gene: TRBV20-1; D gene: TRBD2; CDR3 protein: CSASGLAGGARLSSYNEQFF; CDR3 DNA: TGCAGTGCTAGCGGACTAGCGGGAGGGGCGAGATTAAGCTCCTACAATGAGCAGTTCTTC
clone size: few; J gene: TRBJ1-1; V gene: TRBV24-1; D gene: .; CDR3 protein: CATSDTGKGTDEAFF; CDR3 DNA: TGTGCCACCAGTGATACAGGAAAGGGGACCGATGAAGCTTTCTTT
clone size: .; J gene: TRBJ1-5; V gene: TRBV6-1; D gene: .; CDR3 protein: CASTKSSEDSWNQPQHF; CDR3 DNA: TGTGCCAGCACCAAATCTTCAGAGGACTCTTGGAATCAGCCCCAGCATTTT
clone size: many; J gene: TRBJ2-7; V gene: TRBV20-1; D gene: TRBD2; CDR3 protein: CSARASGYEQYF; CDR3 DNA: TGCAGTGCTAGAGCTAGCGGCTACGAGCAGTACTTC
clone size: .; J gene: TRBJ1-6; V gene: TRBV11-1; D gene: TRBD1; CDR3 protein: CASSSPTGGTSPLHF; CDR3 DNA: TGTGCCAGCAGCAGCCCAACAGGGGGAACTTCACCCCTCCACTTT
clone size: .; J gene: TRBJ1-4; V gene: TRBV29-1; D gene: TRBD1; CDR3 protein: CSVEGAGSEKLLF; CDR3 DNA: TGCAGCGTGGAGGGGGCAGGAAGTGAAAAACTGCTTTTT
clone size: .; J gene: TRBJ2-3; V gene: TRBV30; D gene: .; CDR3 protein: CAWSVIGRGFSDTQYF; CDR3 DNA: TGTGCCTGGAGTGTAATTGGCAGGGGTTTTTCAGATACGCAGTATTTT
clone size: .; J gene: TRBJ2-3; V gene: TRBV7-3; D gene: .; CDR3 protein: CASSAGFTDTQYF; CDR3 DNA: TGTGCCAGCAGCGCGGGGTTCACAGATACGCAGTATTTT
clone size: many; J gene: TRBJ2-1; V gene: TRBV7-3; D gene: TRBD1; CDR3 protein: CASSTRTGALASEQFF; CDR3 DNA: TGTGCCAGCAGCACCCGGACAGGGGCCTTAGCTAGTGAGCAGTTCTTC
clone size: many; J gene: TRBJ1-2; V gene: TRBV27; D gene: TRBD1; CDR3 protein: CASSSTGSYGYTF; CDR3 DNA: TGTGCCAGCAGTTCGACAGGGTCCTATGGCTACACCTTC
clone size: many; J gene: TRBJ1-4; V gene: TRBV10-2; D gene: TRBD1; CDR3 protein: CASSLTGGDWLYNEKLFF; CDR3 DNA: TGCGCCAGCAGTTTAACAGGGGGCGATTGGCTTTATAATGAAAAACTGTTTTTT
clone size: many; J gene: TRBJ2-6; V gene: TRBV28; D gene: .; CDR3 protein: CAHGANVLTF; CDR3 DNA: TGTGCCCATGGGGCCAACGTCCTGACTTTC
clone size: many; J gene: TRBJ1-5; V gene: TRBV9; D gene: TRBD1; CDR3 protein: CASSFDRGLRLSSNQPQHF; CDR3 DNA: TGTGCCAGCAGCTTCGACAGGGGGCTTCGACTTTCTAGCAATCAGCCCCAGCATTTT
clone size: many; J gene: TRBJ2-7; V gene: TRBV7-8; D gene: TRBD1; CDR3 protein: CASSFEGTGINEQYF; CDR3 DNA: TGTGCCAGCAGCTTCGAGGGGACAGGGATCAACGAGCAGTACTTC
clone size: .; J gene: TRBJ2-7; V gene: TRBV20-1; D gene: .; CDR3 protein: CSAAAGLGGRSYEQYF; CDR3 DNA: TGCAGTGCCGCGGCGGGTTTGGGGGGACGGTCCTACGAGCAGTACTTC
clone size: many; J gene: TRBJ2-3; V gene: TRBV20-1; D gene: .; CDR3 protein: CSATNRAGDGQDTQYF; CDR3 DNA: TGCAGTGCCACGAACAGGGCAGGAGATGGGCAAGATACGCAGTATTTT
clone size: many; J gene: TRBJ1-6; V gene: TRBV4-1; D gene: .; CDR3 protein: CASSQDRRSSYNSPLHF; CDR3 DNA: TGCGCCAGCAGCCAAGATCGGCGGAGCTCCTATAATTCACCCCTCCACTTT
clone size: many; J gene: TRBJ2-5; V gene: TRBV11-2; D gene: TRBD1; CDR3 protein: CASSLDFRTGAPETQYF; CDR3 DNA: TGTGCCAGCAGCTTAGATTTCAGGACAGGGGCACCCGAGACCCAGTACTTC
clone size: few; J gene: TRBJ1-2; V gene: TRBV20-1; D gene: .; CDR3 protein: CSARDRRTDGYTF; CDR3 DNA: TGCAGTGCTAGAGATAGGAGGACAGATGGCTACACCTTC
clone size: many; J gene: TRBJ2-3; V gene: TRBV28; D gene: TRBD1; CDR3 protein: CASSLRDRSTDTQYF; CDR3 DNA: TGTGCCAGCAGTCTCCGGGACAGGAGCACAGATACGCAGTATTTT
clone size: many; J gene: TRBJ1-1; V gene: TRBV11-2; D gene: TRBD1; CDR3 protein: CASSPNGGTATFF; CDR3 DNA: TGTGCCAGCAGCCCTAACGGGGGGACAGCTACTTTCTTT
clone size: .; J gene: TRBJ2-5; V gene: TRBV12-3/TRBV12-4; D gene: TRBD2; CDR3 protein: CASRPGTSGGASETQYF; CDR3 DNA: TGTGCCAGCAGACCCGGGACTAGCGGGGGGGCCTCGGAGACCCAGTACTTC
clone size: many; J gene: TRBJ2-3; V gene: TRBV6-2/TRBV6-3; D gene: TRBD1; CDR3 protein: CASSYPGGDTQYF; CDR3 DNA: TGTGCCAGCAGTTACCCAGGGGGTGATACGCAGTATTTT
clone size: many; J gene: TRBJ1-6; V gene: TRBV6-1; D gene: .; CDR3 protein: CASSEFVGSPLHF; CDR3 DNA: TGTGCCAGCAGTGAATTCGTGGGGTCACCCCTCCACTTT
clone size: few; J gene: TRBJ1-1; V gene: TRBV7-8; D gene: .; CDR3 protein: CASSQDFYRESALNTEAFF; CDR3 DNA: TGTGCCAGCAGCCAAGACTTTTACAGGGAGTCCGCACTGAACACTGAAGCTTTCTTT
clone size: many; J gene: TRBJ2-1; V gene: TRBV2; D gene: .; CDR3 protein: CASSGGGVNEQFF; CDR3 DNA: TGTGCCAGCAGTGGGGGCGGGGTGAATGAGCAGTTCTTC
clone size: many; J gene: TRBJ2-4; V gene: TRBV20-1; D gene: .; CDR3 protein: CSARVRRSAKNIQYF; CDR3 DNA: TGCAGTGCTAGAGTTAGGAGGTCCGCCAAAAACATTCAGTACTTC
clone size: many; J gene: TRBJ2-5; V gene: TRBV6-1; D gene: TRBD2; CDR3 protein: CATRLAGVETQYF; CDR3 DNA: TGTGCCACGCGACTAGCGGGAGTGGAGACCCAGTACTTC
clone size: few; J gene: TRBJ1-5; V gene: TRBV5-1; D gene: .; CDR3 protein: CASSSVDQPPHF; CDR3 DNA: TGCGCCAGCAGCAGCGTAGATCAGCCCCCGCATTTT
clone size: few; J gene: TRBJ1-4; V gene: TRBV24-1; D gene: TRBD1; CDR3 protein: CATSDSYSDREVVNSTNEKLFF; CDR3 DNA: TGTGCCACCAGTGATTCTTACTCTGACAGGGAGGTGGTCAATTCAACTAATGAAAAACTGTTTTTT
clone size: many; J gene: TRBJ1-2; V gene: TRBV10-3; D gene: .; CDR3 protein: CAISALQGIEGYTF; CDR3 DNA: TGTGCCATCAGTGCCCTACAGGGAATAGAGGGCTACACCTTC
clone size: .; J gene: TRBJ1-1; V gene: TRBV11-2; D gene: .; CDR3 protein: CASSYPQRSVSEAFF; CDR3 DNA: TGTGCCAGCAGCTATCCACAGAGGTCTGTGTCTGAAGCTTTCTTT
clone size: many; J gene: TRBJ2-1; V gene: TRBV5-1; D gene: .; CDR3 protein: CASSWSRGSYEQFF; CDR3 DNA: TGCGCCAGCAGCTGGTCGCGGGGTAGCTATGAGCAGTTCTTC
clone size: .; J gene: TRBJ2-1; V gene: TRBV12-3/TRBV12-4; D gene: TRBD2; CDR3 protein: CASSLRGRGNEQFF; CDR3 DNA: TGTGCCAGCAGTTTACGCGGGAGGGGGAATGAGCAGTTCTTC
clone size: .; J gene: TRBJ1-1; V gene: TRBV29-1; D gene: TRBD1; CDR3 protein: CSVPGQGATNTEAFF; CDR3 DNA: TGCAGCGTACCGGGACAGGGGGCGACGAACACTGAAGCTTTCTTT
clone size: many; J gene: TRBJ1-1; V gene: TRBV20-1; D gene: .; CDR3 protein: CSARDLKGMNTEAFF; CDR3 DNA: TGCAGTGCTAGAGATCTTAAGGGGATGAACACTGAAGCTTTCTTT
clone size: many; J gene: TRBJ1-5; V gene: TRBV5-5; D gene: .; CDR3 protein: CASSLAGQEPQHF; CDR3 DNA: TGTGCCAGCAGCTTGGCGGGACAAGAGCCCCAGCATTTT
clone size: many; J gene: TRBJ2-7; V gene: TRBV7-9; D gene: .; CDR3 protein: CASSLMEKQYF; CDR3 DNA: TGTGCCAGCAGCTTAATGGAGAAGCAGTACTTC
clone size: .; J gene: TRBJ2-5; V gene: TRBV24-1; D gene: .; CDR3 protein: CATSDRQGGMETQYF; CDR3 DNA: TGTGCCACCAGTGATCGGCAGGGAGGAATGGAGACCCAGTACTTC
clone size: many; J gene: TRBJ2-4; V gene: TRBV13; D gene: TRBD2; CDR3 protein: CASRKARTSEIQYF; CDR3 DNA: TGTGCCAGCAGAAAAGCCCGGACTAGTGAAATTCAGTACTTC
clone size: many; J gene: TRBJ2-5; V gene: TRBV28; D gene: .; CDR3 protein: CASRATPDRETQYF; CDR3 DNA: TGTGCCAGCAGAGCTACCCCAGATAGAGAGACCCAGTACTTC
clone size: many; J gene: TRBJ2-5; V gene: TRBV11-2; D gene: .; CDR3 protein: CASSSNGTQYF; CDR3 DNA: TGTGCCAGCAGCTCGAACGGGACCCAGTACTTC
clone size: many; J gene: TRBJ1-1; V gene: TRBV7-2; D gene: .; CDR3 protein: CTSSLWETEAFF; CDR3 DNA: TGTACCAGCAGCTTGTGGGAAACTGAAGCTTTCTTT
clone size: .; J gene: TRBJ1-1; V gene: TRBV3-1; D gene: .; CDR3 protein: CASSQVGARGTEAFF; CDR3 DNA: TGTGCCAGCAGCCAAGTTGGGGCGCGGGGAACTGAAGCTTTCTTT
clone size: few; J gene: TRBJ1-1; V gene: TRBV16; D gene: .; CDR3 protein: CASSQSWGQGGTEAFF; CDR3 DNA: TGTGCCAGCAGCCAATCATGGGGGCAGGGTGGCACTGAAGCTTTCTTT
clone size: many; J gene: TRBJ2-6; V gene: TRBV6-1; D gene: .; CDR3 protein: CASTFPGANVLTF; CDR3 DNA: TGTGCCAGCACCTTCCCTGGGGCCAACGTCCTGACTTTC